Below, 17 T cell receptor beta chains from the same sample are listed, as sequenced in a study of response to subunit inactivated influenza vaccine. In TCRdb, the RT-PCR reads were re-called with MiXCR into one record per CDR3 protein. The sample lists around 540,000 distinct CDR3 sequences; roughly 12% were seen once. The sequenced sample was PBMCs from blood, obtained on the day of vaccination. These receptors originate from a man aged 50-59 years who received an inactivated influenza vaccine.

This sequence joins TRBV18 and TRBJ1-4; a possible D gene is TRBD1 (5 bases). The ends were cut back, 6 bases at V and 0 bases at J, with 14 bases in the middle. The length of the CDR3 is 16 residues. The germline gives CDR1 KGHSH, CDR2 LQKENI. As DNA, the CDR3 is TGTGCCAGCTCTACCAGGGACTTAGCAACTAATGAAAAACTGTTTTTT. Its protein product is CASSTRDLATNEKLFF.

This CDR3 is CASSQEVGGRYEQYF. The DNA of the CDR3 is TGCGCCAGCAGCCAAGAAGTAGGGGGTAGGTACGAGCAGTACTTC. The chain joins TRBV4-1 to TRBJ2-7; weak D call: TRBD1 (6 bases). V shed 0 bases and J shed 4 bases, with 13 bases lying between them. CDR3 size: 15 residues. CDR1 is MGHRA and CDR2 is YSYEKL in the germline V gene.

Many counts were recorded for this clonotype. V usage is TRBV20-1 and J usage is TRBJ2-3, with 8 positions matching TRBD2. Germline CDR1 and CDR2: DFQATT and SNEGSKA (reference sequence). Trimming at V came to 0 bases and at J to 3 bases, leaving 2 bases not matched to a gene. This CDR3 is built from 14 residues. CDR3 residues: CSARDGRGTDTQYF. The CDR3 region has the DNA TGCAGTGCTAGAGACGGGAGGGGGACAGATACGCAGTATTTT.

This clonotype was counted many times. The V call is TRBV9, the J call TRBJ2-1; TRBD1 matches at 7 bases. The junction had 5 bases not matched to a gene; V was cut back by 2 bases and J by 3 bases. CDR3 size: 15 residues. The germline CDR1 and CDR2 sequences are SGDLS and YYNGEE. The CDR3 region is CASSVSGTDYNEQFF. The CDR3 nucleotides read TGTGCCAGCAGCGTCTCCGGGACAGACTACAATGAGCAGTTCTTC.

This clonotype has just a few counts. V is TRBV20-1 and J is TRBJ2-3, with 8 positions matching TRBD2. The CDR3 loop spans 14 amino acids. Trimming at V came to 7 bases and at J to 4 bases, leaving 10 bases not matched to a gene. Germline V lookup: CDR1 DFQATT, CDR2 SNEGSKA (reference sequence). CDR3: CSVYRGGQADTQYF. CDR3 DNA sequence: TGCAGTGTGTATCGGGGGGGCCAGGCAGATACGCAGTATTTT.

CDR3 amino acids: CASLAGVRPDTQYF. CDR3 in DNA: TGTGCCAGCCTAGCGGGAGTTAGGCCAGATACGCAGTATTTT. The V call is TRBV2, the J call TRBJ2-3, with TRBD2 matching 10 bases. The CDR3 contains 14 residues. Germline-derived CDR1 and CDR2 are SNHLY and FYNNEI. J lost 4 bases, V lost 8 bases, and 6 bases had no gene match.

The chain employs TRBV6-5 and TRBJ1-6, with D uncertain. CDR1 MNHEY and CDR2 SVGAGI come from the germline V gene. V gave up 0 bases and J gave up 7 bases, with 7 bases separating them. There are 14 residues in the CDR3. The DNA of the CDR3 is TGTGCCAGCAGTTACTCCAGCCTGAATTCACCCCTCCACTTT. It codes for CASSYSSLNSPLHF.

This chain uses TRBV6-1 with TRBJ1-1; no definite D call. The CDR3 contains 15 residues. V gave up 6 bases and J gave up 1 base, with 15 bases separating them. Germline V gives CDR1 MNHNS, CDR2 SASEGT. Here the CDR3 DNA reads TGTGCCAGCAGGCGGTTGGGCCCTCGGAACACTGAAGCTTTCTTT. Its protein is CASRRLGPRNTEAFF.

The CDR3 region is CSVLWAGTDTQYF. CDR3 DNA: TGCAGCGTGCTTTGGGCCGGCACAGATACGCAGTATTTT. This chain connects TRBV29-1 to TRBJ2-3, with D uncertain. Germline CDR1 and CDR2: SQVTM and ANQGSEA. Trimming pared 6 bases from V and 1 base from J, leaving 11 bases between. The CDR3 is 13 amino acids.

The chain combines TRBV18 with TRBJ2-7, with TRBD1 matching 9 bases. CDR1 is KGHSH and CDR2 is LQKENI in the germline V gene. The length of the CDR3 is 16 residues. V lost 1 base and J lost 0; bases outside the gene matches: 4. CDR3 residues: CASSPLDRGSSYEQYF. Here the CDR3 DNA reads TGTGCCAGCTCACCACTGGACAGGGGCAGCTCCTACGAGCAGTACTTC.

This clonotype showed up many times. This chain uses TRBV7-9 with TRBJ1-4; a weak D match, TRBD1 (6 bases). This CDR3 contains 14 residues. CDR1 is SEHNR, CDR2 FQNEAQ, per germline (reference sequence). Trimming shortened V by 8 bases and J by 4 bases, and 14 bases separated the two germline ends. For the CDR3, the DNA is TGTGCCAGCGTCAGGGGTTACGGTAATGAAAAACTGTTTTTT. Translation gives CASVRGYGNEKLFF.

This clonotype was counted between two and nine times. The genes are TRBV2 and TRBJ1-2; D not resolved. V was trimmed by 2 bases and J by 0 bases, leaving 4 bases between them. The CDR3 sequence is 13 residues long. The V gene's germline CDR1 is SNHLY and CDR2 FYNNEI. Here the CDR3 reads CASSELTNYGYTF. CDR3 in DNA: TGTGCCAGCAGTGAACTAACTAACTATGGCTACACCTTC.

CDR3 bases: TGTGCCAGCAGCTTGGACAGGGGGCAAGGCACCGGGGAGCTGTTTTTT. Its protein is CASSLDRGQGTGELFF. The chain combines TRBV5-4 with TRBJ2-2; 9 bases agree with TRBD1. The CDR3 runs 16 residues. CDR1 and CDR2 from the germline V gene are SGHNT and YYREEE (reference sequence). V trimming: 0 bases; J trimming: 4 bases; junction bases outside the gene matches: 4.

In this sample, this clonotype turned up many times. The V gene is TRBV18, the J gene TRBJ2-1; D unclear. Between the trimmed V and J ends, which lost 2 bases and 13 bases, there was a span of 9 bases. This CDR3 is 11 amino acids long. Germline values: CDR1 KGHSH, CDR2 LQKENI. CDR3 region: CASSPSLGQFF. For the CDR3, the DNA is TGTGCCAGCTCACCATCCCTTGGCCAGTTCTTC. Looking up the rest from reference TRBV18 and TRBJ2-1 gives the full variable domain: NAGVMQNPRHLVRRRGQEARLRCSPMKGHSHVYWYRQLPEEGLKFMVYLQKENIIDESGMPKERFSAEFPKEGPSILRIQQVVRGDSAAYFCASSPSLGQFFGPGTRLTVL.

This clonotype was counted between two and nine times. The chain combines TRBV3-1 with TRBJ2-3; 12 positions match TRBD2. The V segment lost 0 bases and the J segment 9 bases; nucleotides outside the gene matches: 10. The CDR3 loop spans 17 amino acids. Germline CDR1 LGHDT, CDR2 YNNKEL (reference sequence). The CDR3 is CASSQEAWTSGVNTQYF. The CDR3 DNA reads TGTGCCAGCAGCCAAGAGGCCTGGACTAGCGGGGTTAACACGCAGTATTTT.

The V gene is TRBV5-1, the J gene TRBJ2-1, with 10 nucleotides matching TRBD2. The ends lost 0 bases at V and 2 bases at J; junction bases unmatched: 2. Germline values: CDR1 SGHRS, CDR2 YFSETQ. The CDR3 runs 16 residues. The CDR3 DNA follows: TGCGCCAGCAGCTTGGTCACTAGCGGGACCTACAATGAGCAGTTCTTC. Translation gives CASSLVTSGTYNEQFF. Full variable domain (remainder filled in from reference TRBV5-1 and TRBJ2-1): KAGVTQTPRYLIKTRGQQVTLSCSPISGHRSVSWYQQTPGQGLQFLFEYFSETQRNKGNFPGRFSGRQFSNSRSEMNVSTLELGDSALYLCASSLVTSGTYNEQFFGPGTRLTVL.

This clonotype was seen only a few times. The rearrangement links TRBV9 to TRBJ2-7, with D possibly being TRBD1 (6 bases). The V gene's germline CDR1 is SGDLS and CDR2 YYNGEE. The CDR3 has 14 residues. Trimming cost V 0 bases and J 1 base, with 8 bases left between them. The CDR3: CASSVGRGSYEQYF. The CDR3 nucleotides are TGTGCCAGCAGCGTAGGAAGGGGGTCCTACGAGCAGTACTTC.